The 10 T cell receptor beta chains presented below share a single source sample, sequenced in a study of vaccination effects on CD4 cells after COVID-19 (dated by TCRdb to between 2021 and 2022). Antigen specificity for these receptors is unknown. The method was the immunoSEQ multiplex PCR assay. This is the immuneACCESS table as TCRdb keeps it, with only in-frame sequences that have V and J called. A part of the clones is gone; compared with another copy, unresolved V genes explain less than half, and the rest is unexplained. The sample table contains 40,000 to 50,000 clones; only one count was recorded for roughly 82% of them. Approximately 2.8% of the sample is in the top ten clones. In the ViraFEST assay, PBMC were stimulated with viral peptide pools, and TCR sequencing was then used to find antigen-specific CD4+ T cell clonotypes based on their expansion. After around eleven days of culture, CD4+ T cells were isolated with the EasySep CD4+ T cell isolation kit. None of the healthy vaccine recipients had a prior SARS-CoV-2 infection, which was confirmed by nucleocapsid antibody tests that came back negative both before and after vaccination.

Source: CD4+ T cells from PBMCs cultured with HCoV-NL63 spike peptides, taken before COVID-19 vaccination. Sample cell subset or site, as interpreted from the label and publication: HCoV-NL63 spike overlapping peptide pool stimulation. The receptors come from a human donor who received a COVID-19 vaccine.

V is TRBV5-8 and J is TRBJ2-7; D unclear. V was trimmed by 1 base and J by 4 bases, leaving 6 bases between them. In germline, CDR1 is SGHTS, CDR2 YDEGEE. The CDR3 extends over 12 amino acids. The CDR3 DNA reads TGTGCCAGCAGCTTGACGGGTTACGAGCAGTACGTC. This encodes CASSLTGYEQYV.

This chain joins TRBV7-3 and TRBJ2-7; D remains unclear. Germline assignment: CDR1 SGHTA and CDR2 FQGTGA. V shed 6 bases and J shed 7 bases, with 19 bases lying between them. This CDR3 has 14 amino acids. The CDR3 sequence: CASSYRPLCKEQYV. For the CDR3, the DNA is TGTGCCAGCAGTTACCGCCCGCTCTGTAAAGAGCAGTACGTC.

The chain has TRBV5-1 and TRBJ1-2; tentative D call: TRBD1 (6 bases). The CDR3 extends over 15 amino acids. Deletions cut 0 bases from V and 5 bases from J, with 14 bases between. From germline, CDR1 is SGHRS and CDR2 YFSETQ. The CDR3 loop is CASSLDLQGKYGYTF. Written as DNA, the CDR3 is TGCGCCAGCAGCTTGGACTTGCAGGGGAAGTATGGCTACACCTTC.

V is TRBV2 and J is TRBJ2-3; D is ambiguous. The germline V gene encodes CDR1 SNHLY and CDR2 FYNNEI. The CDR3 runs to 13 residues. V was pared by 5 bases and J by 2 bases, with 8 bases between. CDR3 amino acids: CASSSEHTDTQYF. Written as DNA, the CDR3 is TGTGCCAGCAGTTCCGAACACACAGATACGCAGTATTTT.

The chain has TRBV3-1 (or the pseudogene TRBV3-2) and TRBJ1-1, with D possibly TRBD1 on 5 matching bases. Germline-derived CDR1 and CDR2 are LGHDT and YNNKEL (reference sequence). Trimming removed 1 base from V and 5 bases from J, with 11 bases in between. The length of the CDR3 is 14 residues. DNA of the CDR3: TGTGCCAGCAGCCAAGGACTTCAGGGAACTGAAGCTTTCTTT. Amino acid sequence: CASSQGLQGTEAFF.

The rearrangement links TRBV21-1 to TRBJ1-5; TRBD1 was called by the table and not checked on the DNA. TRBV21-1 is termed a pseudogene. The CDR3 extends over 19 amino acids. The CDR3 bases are TGTGCCAGCAGCAAAGTGGTCGACAGGGTGTCCCTTTTCAATCAGCCCCAGCATTTT. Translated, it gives CASSKVVDRVSLFNQPQHF.

Written as DNA, the CDR3 is TGTGCCAGCAGGATCCGGGATCAGCAAGAGACCCAGTACTTC. This gives the protein CASRIRDQQETQYF. The genes are TRBV6-6 and TRBJ2-5, with D tentatively TRBD2 (5 bases). Germline lookup yields CDR1 MNHNY and CDR2 SVGAGI (reference sequence). Trimming removed 6 bases at V and 2 bases at J, with 13 bases between. The CDR3 has 14 amino acids.

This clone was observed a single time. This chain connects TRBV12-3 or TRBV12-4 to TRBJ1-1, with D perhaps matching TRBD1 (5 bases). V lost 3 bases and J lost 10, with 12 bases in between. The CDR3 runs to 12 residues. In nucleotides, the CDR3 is TGTGCCAGCAGTTTTTCGGAGGGGACAGCTTTCTTT. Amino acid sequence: CASSFSEGTAFF.

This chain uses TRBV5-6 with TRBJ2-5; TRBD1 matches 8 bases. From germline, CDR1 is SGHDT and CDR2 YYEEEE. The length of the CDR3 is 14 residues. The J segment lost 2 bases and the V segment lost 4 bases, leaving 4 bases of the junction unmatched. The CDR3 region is CASSGNRGQETQYF. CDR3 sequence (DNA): TGTGCCAGCAGCGGCAACAGGGGGCAAGAGACCCAGTACTTC.

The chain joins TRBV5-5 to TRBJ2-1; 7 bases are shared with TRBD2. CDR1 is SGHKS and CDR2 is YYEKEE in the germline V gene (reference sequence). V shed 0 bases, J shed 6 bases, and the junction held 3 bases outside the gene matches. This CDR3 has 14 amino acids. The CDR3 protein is CASSLGLALNEQFF. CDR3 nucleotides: TGTGCCAGCAGCTTGGGACTAGCCCTCAATGAGCAGTTCTTC.